This TCR beta chain was sequenced for a study of CD8 T cells in ankylosing spondylitis. Study-level findings and limits: Ankylosing spondylitis blood appeared to be characterized by a TCR beta motif of several highly homologous variants. A CD8+ phenotype characterized the disease-linked clones, which were relatively rare in peripheral blood. Researchers reportedly found disease-linked clones significantly enriched in matched ankylosing spondylitis synovial fluid.

This clonotype has a count of ten or more. No antigen is known for it. Preparation of TCR beta libraries was done by quantitative 5'-RACE with molecular barcodes. TCRdb re-analysed the 5' RACE reads in MiXCR, keeping a single row per CDR3 protein. The data show around 150,000 distinct CDR3 sequences, with more than 9% seen just once and under 35% held by the top ten. The CDR3 has 15 residues. Trimming at V came to 3 bases and at J to 2 bases, leaving 7 bases not matched to a gene. Germline V gene lookup returns CDR1 SGHVS and CDR2 FQNEAQ. This sequence originates from a male donor with ankylosing spondylitis or in good health (not recorded which). Sequenced sample: blood, either unsorted or a sorted T cell fraction (not recorded which). The V call is TRBV7-8, the J call TRBJ2-7, with TRBD1 matching 7 bases. Here the CDR3 DNA reads TGTGCCAGCAGCTTTAGGGGGCAGGGACCCTACGAGCAGTACTTC. It is translated as CASSFRGQGPYEQYF.